The text below deals with one T cell receptor beta chain. Clinical histories supplied by participants themselves formed the basis of cohort assignment. The data were taken from a study of blood T cell repertoires in COVID-19. CDR3 length: 16 residues. CDR1 and CDR2 (germline): SGHAT, FQNNGV. V shed 5 bases and J shed 5 bases, with 19 bases lying between them. Some clones are missing from TCRdb's copy, which holds only in-frame ones; the method was immunoSEQ multiplex PCR. Of fewer than 250,000 clones in the sample, approximately 90% were seen once. The receptor's source is a woman aged 25 to 39 with acute COVID-19. V is TRBV11-2 and J is TRBJ1-3; D is perhaps TRBD1 (6 bases). The sequencing sample was made of PBMCs or T cells enriched from blood (not recorded which). CDR3 sequence reads: CASSVAGTTTRNTIYF. DNA for the CDR3: TGTGCCAGCAGCGTAGCCGGGACAACTACTCGAAACACCATATATTTT.